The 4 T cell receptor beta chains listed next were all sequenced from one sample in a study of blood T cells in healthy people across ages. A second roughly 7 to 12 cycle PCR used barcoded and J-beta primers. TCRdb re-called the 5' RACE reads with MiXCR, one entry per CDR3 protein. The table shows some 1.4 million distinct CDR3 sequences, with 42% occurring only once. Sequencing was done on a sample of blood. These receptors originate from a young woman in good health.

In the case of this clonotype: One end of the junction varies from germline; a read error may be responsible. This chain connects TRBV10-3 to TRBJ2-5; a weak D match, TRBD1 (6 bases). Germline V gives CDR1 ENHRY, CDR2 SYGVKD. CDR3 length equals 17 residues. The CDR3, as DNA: TGTGCCGTCAGTGCAGTGACAGGTCGGGCCAACCAAGAGACCCAGTACTTC. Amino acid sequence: CAVSAVTGRANQETQYF.

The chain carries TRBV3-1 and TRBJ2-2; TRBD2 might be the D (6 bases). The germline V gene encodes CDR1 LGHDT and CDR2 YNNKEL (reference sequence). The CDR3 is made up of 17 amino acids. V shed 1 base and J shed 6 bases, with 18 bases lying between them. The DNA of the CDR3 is TGTGCCAGCAGCCAAGCCCCTCCGGGAGAAGTACCCGGGGAGCTGTTTTTT. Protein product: CASSQAPPGEVPGELFF.

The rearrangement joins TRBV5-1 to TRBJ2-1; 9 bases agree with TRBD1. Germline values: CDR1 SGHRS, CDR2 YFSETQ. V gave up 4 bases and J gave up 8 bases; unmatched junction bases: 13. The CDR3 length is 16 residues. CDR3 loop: CASSATGTGRYDEQFF. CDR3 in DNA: TGCGCCAGCAGCGCCACCGGGACAGGGAGATATGATGAGCAGTTCTTC.

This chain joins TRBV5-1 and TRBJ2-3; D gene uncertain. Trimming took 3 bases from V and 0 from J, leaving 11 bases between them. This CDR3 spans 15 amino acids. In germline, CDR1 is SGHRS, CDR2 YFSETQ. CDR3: CASSWIGGSTDTQYF. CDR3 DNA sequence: TGCGCCAGCAGCTGGATTGGCGGAAGCACAGATACGCAGTATTTT.